The source of this T cell receptor beta chain is a study of T cell repertoires in cytomegalovirus infection. Study-wide background: CMV infection plus the matching HLA type was flagged by public TCR beta signatures. Overall study results and limits: There were HLA-C-restricted CMV-specific TCR beta clonotypes dominating the ex vivo response.

Concerning this clonotype: The antigen is undetermined.

TCRdb analysed the reads with MiXCR anew, one entry per CDR3 protein. Here the sample spans roughly 300,000 distinct CDR3 sequences, about 25% being singletons. This CDR3 comprises 14 residues. Germline V lookup: CDR1 SGHTA, CDR2 FQGNSA. Trimming took off 1 base at V and 5 bases at J, with 9 bases between the two ends. The source material was PBMCs. The rearrangement joins TRBV7-2 to TRBJ1-3, with D perhaps TRBD1 (5 bases). The TCR sequence derives from a human donor in good health (CMV status not recorded). Some clones in this sample may be carry-over from other donors' samples. CDR3 in amino acids: CASSLEQGRNTIYF. The CDR3 DNA reads as TGTGCCAGCAGCTTAGAGCAGGGTAGAAACACCATATATTTT.